This TCR beta chain was retrieved from a study of beta chain features in type 1 diabetes. The entirety of the isolated RNA underwent reverse transcription, so expressed TCRB transcripts were sequenced. Profiling relied on immunoSEQ multiplex PCR, and the TCRdb table lists in-frame clones only, not all of them. The repertoire includes 250,000 to 350,000 clones, over 14% of them detected once, and roughly 0.015% sits in the top ten. A note on this clone: Its antigen is not known.

Central memory, naive, regulatory and stem cell-like memory CD4+ cells were sorted by CD45RO/CCR7/CD25/CD127/CD95/CD27. The study, taken as a whole, reports: A moderate, significant TCRB CDR3 shortening appeared in type 1 diabetes across four CD4+ subsets.

This sequence was found in a man aged 18 to 35 with type 1 diabetes. The sequenced sample was naive CD4+ T cells from blood.

The CDR3 nucleotides read TGTGCCAGCAGTTCCCTAGCGAGCTCCTACAATGAGCAGTTCTTC. The encoded protein is CASSSLASSYNEQFF. This rearrangement joins TRBV6-5 to TRBJ2-1; D is perhaps TRBD2 (6 bases). The germline V gene encodes CDR1 MNHEY and CDR2 SVGAGI. Trimming left V 4 bases short and J 0 bases short, with 10 bases between. The CDR3 covers 15 residues.